A single T cell receptor (beta chain) is shown here with its context. The data were taken from a study of blood T cell repertoires in COVID-19. The CDR3 has 16 amino acids. CDR1 MNHNY and CDR2 SVGAGI come from the germline V gene (reference sequence). The ends lost 4 bases at V and 0 bases at J; junction bases unmatched: 2. Using immunoSEQ multiplex PCR, the repertoire was profiled, and TCRdb retains in-frame clones only, with some absent. The sample has 400,000 or so clones; more than 75% are singletons. The sequence derives from a human donor in a cohort sampled during active COVID-19. V is TRBV6-6 and J is TRBJ2-1; 11 bases are shared with TRBD2. The sequencing input was peripheral blood. This chain's CDR3 is CASSLLAGVSYNEQFF. In DNA form, the CDR3 reads TGTGCCAGCAGTTTACTAGCGGGGGTCTCCTACAATGAGCAGTTCTTC.